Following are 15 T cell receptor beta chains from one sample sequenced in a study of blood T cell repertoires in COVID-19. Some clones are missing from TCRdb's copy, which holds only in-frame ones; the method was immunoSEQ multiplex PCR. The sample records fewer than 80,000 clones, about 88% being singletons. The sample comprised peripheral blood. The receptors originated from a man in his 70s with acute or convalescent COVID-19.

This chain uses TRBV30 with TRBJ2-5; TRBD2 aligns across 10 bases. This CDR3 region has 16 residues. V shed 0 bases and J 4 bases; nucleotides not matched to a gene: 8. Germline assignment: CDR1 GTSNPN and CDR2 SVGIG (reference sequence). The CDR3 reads CAWSVGSGGARETQYF. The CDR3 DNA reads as TGTGCCTGGAGTGTGGGGAGCGGGGGGGCCCGAGAGACCCAGTACTTC.

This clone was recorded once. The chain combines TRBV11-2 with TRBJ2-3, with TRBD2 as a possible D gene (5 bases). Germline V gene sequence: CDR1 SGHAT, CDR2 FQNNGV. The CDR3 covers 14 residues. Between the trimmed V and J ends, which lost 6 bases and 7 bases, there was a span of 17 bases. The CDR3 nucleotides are TGTGCCAGCAGGCCCCCCGGAGGTGGCCATACGCAGTATTTT. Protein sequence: CASRPPGGGHTQYF.

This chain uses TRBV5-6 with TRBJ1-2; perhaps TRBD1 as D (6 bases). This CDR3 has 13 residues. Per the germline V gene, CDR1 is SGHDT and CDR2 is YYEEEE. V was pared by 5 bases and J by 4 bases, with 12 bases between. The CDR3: CASRNRVSYGYTF. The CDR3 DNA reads TGTGCCAGCAGAAACAGGGTCTCCTATGGCTACACCTTC.

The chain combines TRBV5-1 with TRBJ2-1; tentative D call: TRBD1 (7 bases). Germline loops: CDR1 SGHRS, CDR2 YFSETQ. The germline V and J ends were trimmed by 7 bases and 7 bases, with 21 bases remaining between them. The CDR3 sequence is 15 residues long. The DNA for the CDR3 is TGCGCCAGCTCCGAGGAGGGGGCGCGTTTGAATGAGCAGTTCTTC. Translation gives CASSEEGARLNEQFF.

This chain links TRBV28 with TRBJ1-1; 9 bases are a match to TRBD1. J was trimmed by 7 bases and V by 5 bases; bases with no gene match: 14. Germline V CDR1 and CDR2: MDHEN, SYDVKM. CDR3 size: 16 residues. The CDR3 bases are TGTGCCAGCAGTGGGGGAGGGGGACAGGGACTCGGTGAAGCTTTCTTT. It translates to CASSGGGGQGLGEAFF.

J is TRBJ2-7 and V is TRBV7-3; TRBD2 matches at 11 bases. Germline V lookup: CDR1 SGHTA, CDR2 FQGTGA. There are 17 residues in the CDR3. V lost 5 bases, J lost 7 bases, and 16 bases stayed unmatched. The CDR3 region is CASSRTPAGLAGSEQYF. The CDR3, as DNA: TGTGCCAGCAGCCGAACTCCGGCAGGACTAGCGGGTTCTGAGCAGTACTTC. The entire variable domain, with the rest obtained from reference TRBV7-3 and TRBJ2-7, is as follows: GAGVSQTPSNKVTEKGKYVELRCDPISGHTALYWYRQSLGQGPEFLIYFQGTGAADDSGLPNDRFFAVRPEGSVSTLKIQRTERGDSAVYLCASSRTPAGLAGSEQYFGPGTRLTVT.

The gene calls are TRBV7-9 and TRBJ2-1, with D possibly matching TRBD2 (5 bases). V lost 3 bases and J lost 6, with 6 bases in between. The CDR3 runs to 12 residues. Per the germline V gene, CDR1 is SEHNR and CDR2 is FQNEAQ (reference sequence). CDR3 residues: CASSFSGNEQFF. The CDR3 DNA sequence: TGTGCCAGCAGCTTCAGCGGCAATGAGCAGTTCTTC.

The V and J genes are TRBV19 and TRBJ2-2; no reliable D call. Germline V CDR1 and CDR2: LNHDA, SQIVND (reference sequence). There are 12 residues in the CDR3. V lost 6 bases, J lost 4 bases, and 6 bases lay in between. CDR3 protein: CASRRGTGELFF. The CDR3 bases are TGTGCCAGTAGGCGAGGCACCGGGGAGCTGTTTTTT.

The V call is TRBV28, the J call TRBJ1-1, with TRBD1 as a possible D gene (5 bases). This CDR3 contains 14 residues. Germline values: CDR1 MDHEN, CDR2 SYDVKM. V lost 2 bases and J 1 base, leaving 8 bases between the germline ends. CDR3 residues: CASSLGGKNTEAFF. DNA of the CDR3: TGTGCCAGCAGTTTAGGGGGGAAGAACACTGAAGCTTTCTTT.

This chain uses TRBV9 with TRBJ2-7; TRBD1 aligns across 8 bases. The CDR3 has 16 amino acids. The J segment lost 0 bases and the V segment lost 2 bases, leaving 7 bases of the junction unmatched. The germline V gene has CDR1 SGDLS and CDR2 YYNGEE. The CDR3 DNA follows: TGTGCCAGCAGCGTGTCGACAGGGGTTAGCTCCTACGAGCAGTACTTC. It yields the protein CASSVSTGVSSYEQYF.

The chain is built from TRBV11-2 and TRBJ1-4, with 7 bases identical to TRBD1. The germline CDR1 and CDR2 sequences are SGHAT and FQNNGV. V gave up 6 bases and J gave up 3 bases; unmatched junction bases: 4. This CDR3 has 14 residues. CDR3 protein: CASSTGEANEKLFF. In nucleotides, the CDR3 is TGTGCCAGCAGTACAGGGGAGGCTAATGAAAAACTGTTTTTT. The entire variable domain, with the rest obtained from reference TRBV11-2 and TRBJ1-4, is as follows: EAGVAQSPRYKIIEKRQSVAFWCNPISGHATLYWYQQILGQGPKLLIQFQNNGVVDDSQLPKDRFSAERLKGVDSTLKIQPAKLEDSAVYLCASSTGEANEKLFFGSGTQLSVL.

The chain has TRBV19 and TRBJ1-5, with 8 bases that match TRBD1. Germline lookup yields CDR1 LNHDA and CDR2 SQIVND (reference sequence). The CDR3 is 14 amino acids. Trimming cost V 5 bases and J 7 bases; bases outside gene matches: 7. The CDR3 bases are TGTGCCAGTAGTTATGGACAGGGTGGACAGCCCCAGCATTTT. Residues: CASSYGQGGQPQHF.

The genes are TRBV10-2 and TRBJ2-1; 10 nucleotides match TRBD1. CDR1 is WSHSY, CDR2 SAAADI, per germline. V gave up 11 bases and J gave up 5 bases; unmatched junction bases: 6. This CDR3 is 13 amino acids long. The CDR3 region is CAGRQGADNEQFF. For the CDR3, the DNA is TGCGCCGGTCGACAGGGGGCCGACAATGAGCAGTTCTTC.

The CDR3 DNA sequence: TGCGCCAGCAGCAATGGACTTGGAAACAATGAGCAGTTCTTC. Amino acids: CASSNGLGNNEQFF. V is TRBV4-1 and J is TRBJ2-1; TRBD2 is a possible D gene (5 bases). This CDR3 contains 14 residues. The V end was cut by 5 bases, the J end by 5 bases, with 13 bases between. The germline gives CDR1 MGHRA, CDR2 YSYEKL.

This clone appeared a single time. CDR3 protein: CASRSSGAPYNEQFF. The CDR3 DNA reads as TGTGCCAGCAGATCTAGCGGGGCCCCTTACAATGAGCAGTTCTTC. This rearrangement joins TRBV11-2 to TRBJ2-1; 9 bases line up with TRBD2. Trimming took 6 bases from V and 4 from J; bases not matched to a gene: 7. Germline CDR1 is SGHAT and CDR2 is FQNNGV. The CDR3 loop spans 15 amino acids.